The rows below give T cell receptor beta chains drawn from one sample of a study of identical twins. TCRdb ran MiXCR on the 5' RACE reads and lists one entry per CDR3 protein. This sample has approximately 700,000 distinct CDR3 sequences, with roughly 18% found just once. The same sample was also used in a study of T cells expressing NK-cell markers.

Sequencing input: PBMCs. Receptors were obtained from a woman aged 18-35 years in good health. Each CDR3 is given with its conserved first and last residue. The D gene is left open where the match is weak. Size values are once, few and many counts, or a class for expanded clones, and some rows have none.

TGCAGCGGGACAGCCTTCCCACCTAACTATGGCTACACCTTC | CSGTAFPPNYGYTF | TRBD1 | TRBV20-1 | few | TRBJ1-2 | 14
TGTGCCAGCAGCCCTAGGGAGAGCATGAACACTGAAGCTTTCTTT | CASSPRESMNTEAFF | . | TRBV7-6 | few | TRBJ1-1 | 15
TGTGCCAGCAAATGGAGGACAGGCCCCGATTCTGGGGCCAACGTCCTGACTTTC | CASKWRTGPDSGANVLTF | TRBD1 | TRBV12-3/TRBV12-4 | . | TRBJ2-6 | 18
TGTGCCAGCAGTTCCGGACCCCACGGTGAGCAGTTCTTC | CASSSGPHGEQFF | . | TRBV6-5 | . | TRBJ2-1 | 13
TGTGCCAGCAGCCCCCAGGGACAGGGAGAGAATCAGCCCCAGCATTTT | CASSPQGQGENQPQHF | TRBD1 | TRBV6-2/TRBV6-3 | many | TRBJ1-5 | 16
TGTGCCAGCACCCCGGGTCTTTATGTGGGCGAGCAGTACTTC | CASTPGLYVGEQYF | . | TRBV7-9 | few | TRBJ2-7 | 14
TGCGCCAGCAGCTTAGGCAGGGAGAACACTGAAGCTTTCTTT | CASSLGRENTEAFF | . | TRBV5-1 | many | TRBJ1-1 | 14
TGTGCCAGCAGCCGCAAGATTGGCGGCGGGCAGGCTGAAGCTTTCTTT | CASSRKIGGGQAEAFF | . | TRBV7-9 | . | TRBJ1-1 | 16
TGTGCCAGCAGCCCCCAGTCTTCCCGAGGGACTGAAGCTTTCTTT | CASSPQSSRGTEAFF | . | TRBV9 | . | TRBJ1-1 | 15
TGTGCCAGCACTGCCAGCACGGACAGGGTGGGTGAGCAGTTCTTC | CASTASTDRVGEQFF | TRBD1 | TRBV6-1 | . | TRBJ2-1 | 15
TGCAGCGTGGGGACTAGAGTCACCGGGGAGCTGTTTTTT | CSVGTRVTGELFF | TRBD2 | TRBV29-1 | few | TRBJ2-2 | 13
TGTGCCAGCAGCCAGGGGCAGGGTCCCTATGGCTACACCTTC | CASSQGQGPYGYTF | . | TRBV7-9 | many | TRBJ1-2 | 14
TGTGCCAGCAGCTCGGGACTAGCGGGGGGTAAGGGCTACAATGAGCAGTTCTTC | CASSSGLAGGKGYNEQFF | TRBD2 | TRBV12-3/TRBV12-4 | few | TRBJ2-1 | 18
TGTGCCAGCTTTGGACAGGCTCGTTCGAACACTGAAGCTTTCTTT | CASFGQARSNTEAFF | TRBD1 | TRBV5-6 | . | TRBJ1-1 | 15
TGTGCCAGCAGTCCCTTACAGGGGCTTACCTACGAGCAGTACTTC | CASSPLQGLTYEQYF | TRBD1 | TRBV3-1 | . | TRBJ2-7 | 15